These T cell receptor beta chains were read from a single sample in a study of OX40 agonist ivuxolimab in advanced cancers. Sequencing was performed with immunoSEQ multiplex PCR; in TCRdb, only in-frame clones are kept and a portion is missing. The sample includes around 62,000 clones, roughly 87% of them seen just once. The input for sequencing was CD4+ or CD8+ T cells sorted from blood, taken in a trial of the OX40 agonist ivuxolimab. The receptor set was obtained from an adult with an advanced solid tumor such as melanoma, head and neck, liver or kidney cancer. Both conserved end residues are part of each CDR3. The order of the fields is clone size, J gene, V gene, D gene, CDR3 protein, CDR3 DNA. D genes are given only for firm matches. The size entry is marked missing in some rows and otherwise reads once, few, many or a size class.

few TRBJ1-1 TRBV19 . CASSQSGRQRNTEAFF TGTGCCAGTAGTCAGTCGGGACGCCAGAGGAACACTGAAGCTTTCTTT
. TRBJ2-2 TRBV4-1 . CASSHRQATGELFF TGCGCCAGCAGCCACCGACAGGCCACCGGGGAGCTGTTTTTT
once TRBJ2-7 TRBV7-2 . CASSGYQTSYEQYF TGTGCCAGCAGCGGTTACCAAACCTCCTACGAGCAGTACTTC
. TRBJ1-6 TRBV28 TRBD1 CASSSPGQGGVGSPLHF TGTGCCAGCAGTTCCCCGGGACAGGGGGGCGTTGGTTCACCCCTCCACTTT
. TRBJ2-3 TRBV28 TRBD2 CASSLYGGATDTQYF TGTGCCAGCAGTTTATACGGGGGGGCCACAGATACGCAGTATTTT
. TRBJ2-1 TRBV4-2 TRBD2 CASSRETSGSGNEQFF TGTGCCAGCAGCCGCGAGACTAGCGGGAGCGGCAATGAGCAGTTCTTC
. TRBJ1-1 TRBV5-6 TRBD1 CASSLYRGSGTEAFF TGTGCCAGCAGCTTGTACAGGGGGTCGGGCACTGAAGCTTTCTTT
. TRBJ2-2 TRBV2 . CASSEIRWGGGGELFF TGTGCCAGCAGTGAAATAAGGTGGGGAGGCGGCGGGGAGCTGTTTTTT
. TRBJ2-1 TRBV2 . CASSEVSPAPVTNEQFF TGTGCCAGCAGTGAAGTCTCTCCAGCCCCTGTTACTAATGAGCAGTTCTTC
once TRBJ1-1 TRBV13 TRBD1 CASTETGGSGWGEAFF TGTGCCAGCACCGAAACAGGGGGCTCTGGGTGGGGTGAAGCTTTCTTT
. TRBJ1-4 TRBV29-1 . CSVETGTSRKLFF TGCAGCGTTGAAACAGGGACCTCAAGAAAACTGTTTTTT
. TRBJ2-6 TRBV5-5 . CASSIDSSGANVLTF TGTGCCAGCAGCATCGACAGCTCTGGGGCCAACGTCCTGACTTTC
. TRBJ1-1 TRBV7-8 . CASSAGLGNTEAFF TGTGCCAGCAGCGCAGGGTTGGGGAACACTGAAGCTTTCTTT
. TRBJ1-1 TRBV5-4 TRBD1 CASSSGTVGTEAFF TGTGCCAGCAGCTCCGGGACAGTCGGCACTGAAGCTTTCTTT